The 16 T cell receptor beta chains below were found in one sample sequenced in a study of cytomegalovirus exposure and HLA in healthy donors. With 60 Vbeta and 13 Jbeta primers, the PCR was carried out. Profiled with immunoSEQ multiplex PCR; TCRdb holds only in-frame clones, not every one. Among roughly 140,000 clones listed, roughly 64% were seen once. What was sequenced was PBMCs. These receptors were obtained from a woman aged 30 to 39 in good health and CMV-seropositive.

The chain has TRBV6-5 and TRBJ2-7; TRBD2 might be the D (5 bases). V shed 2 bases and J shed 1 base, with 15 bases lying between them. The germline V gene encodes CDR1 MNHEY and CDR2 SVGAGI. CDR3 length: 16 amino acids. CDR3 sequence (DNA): TGTGCCAGCAGTTACGATCGTGGGCGGGTTTCCTACGAGCAGTACTTC. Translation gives CASSYDRGRVSYEQYF.

The DNA of the CDR3 is TGCAGCTCGGGAGAGACCTACGAGCAGTACTTC. Its translation is CSSGETYEQYF. The chain links TRBV20-1 to TRBJ2-7; D may be TRBD2 (6 bases). The germline V gene encodes CDR1 DFQATT and CDR2 SNEGSKA (reference sequence). The CDR3 consists of 11 residues.

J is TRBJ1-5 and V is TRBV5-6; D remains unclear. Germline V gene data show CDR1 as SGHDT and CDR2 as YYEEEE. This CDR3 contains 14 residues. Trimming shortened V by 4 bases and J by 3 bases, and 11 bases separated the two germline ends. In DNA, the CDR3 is TGTGCCAGCAGCATTGCCGGGTTCAATCAGCCCCAGCATTTT. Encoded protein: CASSIAGFNQPQHF.

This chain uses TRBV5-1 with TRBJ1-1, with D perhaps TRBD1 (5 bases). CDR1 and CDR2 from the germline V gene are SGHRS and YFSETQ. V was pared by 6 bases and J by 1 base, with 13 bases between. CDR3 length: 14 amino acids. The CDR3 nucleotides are TGCGCCAGCACCCTCTTCCAGGGGAACACTGAAGCTTTCTTT. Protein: CASTLFQGNTEAFF.

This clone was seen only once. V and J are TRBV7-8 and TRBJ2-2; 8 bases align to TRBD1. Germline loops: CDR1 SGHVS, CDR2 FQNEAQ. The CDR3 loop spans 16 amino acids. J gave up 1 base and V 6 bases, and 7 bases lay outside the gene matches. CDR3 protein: CASSPWGTGNTGELFF. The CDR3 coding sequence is TGTGCCAGCAGTCCATGGGGGACAGGGAACACCGGGGAGCTGTTTTTT.

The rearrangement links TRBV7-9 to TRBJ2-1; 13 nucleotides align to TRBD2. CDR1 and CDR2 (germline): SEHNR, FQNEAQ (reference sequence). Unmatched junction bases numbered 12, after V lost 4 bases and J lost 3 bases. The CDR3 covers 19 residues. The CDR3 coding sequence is TGTGCCAGCAGCTCGACGTTAACTAGCGGGGGGGCCTTCTACAATGAGCAGTTCTTC. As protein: CASSSTLTSGGAFYNEQFF.

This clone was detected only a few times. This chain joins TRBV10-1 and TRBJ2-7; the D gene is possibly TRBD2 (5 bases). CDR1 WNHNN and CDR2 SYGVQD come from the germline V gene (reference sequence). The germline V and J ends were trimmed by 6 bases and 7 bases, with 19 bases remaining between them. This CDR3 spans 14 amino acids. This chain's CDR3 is CASSRALPSGEQYF. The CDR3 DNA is TGCGCCAGCAGCCGAGCCCTACCTTCGGGGGAGCAGTACTTC.

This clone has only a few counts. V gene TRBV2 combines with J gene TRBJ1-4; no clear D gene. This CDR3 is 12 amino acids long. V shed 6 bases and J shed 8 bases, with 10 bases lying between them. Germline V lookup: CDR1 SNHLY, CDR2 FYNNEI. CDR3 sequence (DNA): TGTGCCAGCAGAGAGGGTTGGGAAAAACTGTTTTTT. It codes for CASREGWEKLFF.

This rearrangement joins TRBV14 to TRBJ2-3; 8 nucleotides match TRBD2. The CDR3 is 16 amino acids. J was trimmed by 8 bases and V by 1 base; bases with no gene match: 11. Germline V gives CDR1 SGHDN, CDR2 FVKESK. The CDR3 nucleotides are TGTGCCAGCAGCCAAGGTGACGGGGGGGCCGTACGTACGCAGTATTTT. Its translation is CASSQGDGGAVRTQYF. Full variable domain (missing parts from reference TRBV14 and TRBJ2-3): EAGVTQFPSHSVIEKGQTVTLRCDPISGHDNLYWYRRVMGKEIKFLLHFVKESKQDESGMPNNRFLAERTGGTYSTLKVQPAELEDSGVYFCASSQGDGGAVRTQYFGPGTRLTVL.

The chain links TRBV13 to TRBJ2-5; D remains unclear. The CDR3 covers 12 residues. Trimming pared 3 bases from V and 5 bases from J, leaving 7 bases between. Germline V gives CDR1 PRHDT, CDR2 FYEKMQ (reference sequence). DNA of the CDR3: TGTGCCAGCAGCTTCGTCAGTGAGACCCAGTACTTC. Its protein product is CASSFVSETQYF.

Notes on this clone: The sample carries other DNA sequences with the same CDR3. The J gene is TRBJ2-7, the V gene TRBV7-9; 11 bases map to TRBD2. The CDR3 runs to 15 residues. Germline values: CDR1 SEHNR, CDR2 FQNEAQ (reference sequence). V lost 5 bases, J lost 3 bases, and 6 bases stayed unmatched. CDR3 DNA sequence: TGTGCCAGCAGCGGTGTCACTAGCGGGGGCTACGAGCAGTACTTC. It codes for CASSGVTSGGYEQYF.

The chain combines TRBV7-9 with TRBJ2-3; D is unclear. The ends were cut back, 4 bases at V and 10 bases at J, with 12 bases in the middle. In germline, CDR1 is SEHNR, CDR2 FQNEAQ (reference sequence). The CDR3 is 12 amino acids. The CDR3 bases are TGTGCCAGCAGCTCCCTAGGTTGGGCGCAGTATTTT. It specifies CASSSLGWAQYF.

CDR3 loop: CASSYQGQRELFF. As DNA, the CDR3 is TGTGCCAGCAGTTACCAGGGGCAAAGGGAGCTGTTTTTT. This sequence joins TRBV6-6 and TRBJ2-2; weak D call: TRBD1 (6 bases). Per germline, CDR1 MNHNY and CDR2 SVGAGI (reference sequence). V dropped 2 bases and J dropped 9 bases, with 10 bases sitting between them. The CDR3 has 13 amino acids.

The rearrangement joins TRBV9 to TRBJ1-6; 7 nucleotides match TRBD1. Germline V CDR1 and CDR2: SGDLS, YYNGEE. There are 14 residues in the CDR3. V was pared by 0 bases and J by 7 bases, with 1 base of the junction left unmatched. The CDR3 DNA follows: TGTGCCAGCAGCGTAGGAGGGGGCAATTCACCCCTCCACTTT. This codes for CASSVGGGNSPLHF.

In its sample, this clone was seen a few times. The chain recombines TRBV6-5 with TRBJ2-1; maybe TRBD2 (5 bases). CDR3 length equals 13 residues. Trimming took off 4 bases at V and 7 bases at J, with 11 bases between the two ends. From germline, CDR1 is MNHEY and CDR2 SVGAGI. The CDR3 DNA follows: TGTGCCAGCAGTTGGCTACGGGGTAATGAGCAGTTCTTC. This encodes CASSWLRGNEQFF.

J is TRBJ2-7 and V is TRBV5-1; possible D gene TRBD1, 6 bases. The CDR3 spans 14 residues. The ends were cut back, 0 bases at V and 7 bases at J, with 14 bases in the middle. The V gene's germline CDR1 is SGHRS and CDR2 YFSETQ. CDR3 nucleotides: TGCGCCAGCAGCTTGGCCGGGACACTCAAAGAGCAGTACTTC. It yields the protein CASSLAGTLKEQYF.